This T cell receptor beta chain was retrieved from a study of control samples from healthy donors and cancer patients. CDR1 SGHNT and CDR2 YYREEE come from the germline V gene (reference sequence). The CDR3 consists of 19 residues. With 0 bases clipped from V and 1 base from J, the junction kept 9 bases outside the gene matches. The table came from immunoSEQ multiplex PCR; TCRdb's copy has only in-frame clones and leaves some out. The sample has 150,000 to 180,000 clones; 85% to 95% are singletons. This clone occurred once. The origin of this receptor is a man aged 50 to 59 in good health. Sequencing used blood. The gene calls are TRBV5-4 and TRBJ2-3, with 12 bases matching TRBD2. Here the CDR3 reads CASSLAEETSGRRTDTQYF. The CDR3 nucleotides are TGTGCCAGCAGCTTGGCTGAAGAAACTAGCGGGAGGCGCACAGATACGCAGTATTTT.